What follows are 25 T cell receptor beta chains derived from one specimen sequenced in a study of T cell responses to AZD1222 COVID-19 vaccine. TCRdb keeps only in-frame clones here, not all; method: immunoSEQ multiplex PCR. The sample consists of 120,000 or so clones, around 92% of them appearing once. Sample: peripheral blood, taken on day 0 of AZD1222 vaccination. All receptors come from an adult in good health.

The genes are TRBV4-3 and TRBJ2-6; D is possibly TRBD1 (6 bases). The length of the CDR3 is 16 residues. Germline V gene lookup returns CDR1 LGHNA and CDR2 YSLEER. V was pared by 0 bases and J by 2 bases, with 8 bases between. This chain's CDR3 is CASSQDGGAGANVLTF. Written as DNA, the CDR3 is TGCGCCAGCAGCCAAGATGGGGGCGCTGGGGCCAACGTCCTGACTTTC.

The chain links TRBV4-3 to TRBJ2-7; 11 bases fit TRBD2. CDR3 size: 16 residues. Germline V gives CDR1 LGHNA, CDR2 YSLEER. The J segment lost 5 bases and the V segment lost 4 bases, leaving 10 bases of the junction unmatched. The CDR3 is CASSRRVAGGLNEQYF. The CDR3 DNA is TGCGCCAGCAGCCGGCGGGTAGCGGGAGGGCTAAACGAGCAGTACTTC.

The rearrangement links TRBV24-1 to TRBJ2-3; TRBD1 aligns across 9 bases. The CDR3 has 14 residues. Germline V lookup: CDR1 KGHDR, CDR2 SFDVKD. V lost 9 bases, J lost 4 bases, and 7 bases stayed unmatched. The CDR3 reads CATEGTGGPDTQYF. CDR3 in DNA: TGTGCCACCGAGGGAACAGGGGGCCCAGATACGCAGTATTTT.

The gene calls are TRBV19 and TRBJ1-5, with D maybe TRBD1 (5 bases). The CDR3 runs to 16 residues. Germline V gene lookup returns CDR1 LNHDA and CDR2 SQIVND (reference sequence). The germline V and J ends were trimmed by 5 bases and 2 bases, with 16 bases remaining between them. The CDR3 nucleotides are TGTGCCAGTAGTCCCCTCAGGGTGATAGGCAATCAGCCCCAGCATTTT. Translation gives CASSPLRVIGNQPQHF.

The chain carries TRBV5-4 and TRBJ2-2, with 9 positions matching TRBD2. J was trimmed by 1 base and V by 6 bases; bases with no gene match: 4. Germline assignment: CDR1 SGHNT and CDR2 YYREEE (reference sequence). This CDR3 region has 15 residues. The CDR3 spells CASKNSGGNTGELFF. The CDR3 nucleotides read TGTGCCAGCAAGAATAGCGGGGGGAACACCGGGGAGCTGTTTTTT.

The V call is TRBV28, the J call TRBJ2-3, with D possibly matching TRBD1 (6 bases). Germline lookup yields CDR1 MDHEN and CDR2 SYDVKM. The CDR3 is made up of 15 amino acids. V shed 5 bases and J shed 4 bases, with 16 bases lying between them. CDR3 sequence reads: CASSVQGSRADTQYF. The CDR3 DNA follows: TGTGCCAGCAGTGTACAGGGATCACGGGCAGATACGCAGTATTTT.

The rearrangement joins TRBV15 to TRBJ2-3; 9 bases map to TRBD2. The CDR3 totals 15 residues. Trimming cost V 4 bases and J 3 bases; bases outside gene matches: 5. CDR1 and CDR2 from the germline V gene are LNHNV and YYDKDF (reference sequence). The CDR3 DNA sequence: TGTGCCACCAGCATGGCTAGCGGGACAACAGATACGCAGTATTTT. Its translation is CATSMASGTTDTQYF.

This clone has a count of ten or more. J is TRBJ2-2 and V is TRBV10-2; 7 bases agree with TRBD1. With V trimmed by 10 bases and J by 8 bases, 13 bases remained unmatched. The CDR3 consists of 14 residues. In germline, CDR1 is WSHSY, CDR2 SAAADI. Written as DNA, the CDR3 is TGCGCCACCTCCCGGGACAGCGAAGGGGGGGAGCTGTTTTTT. The encoded protein is CATSRDSEGGELFF.

The chain uses TRBV6-2 or TRBV6-3 and TRBJ2-2; possible D gene TRBD1, 6 bases. Trimming shortened V by 6 bases and J by 2 bases, and 19 bases separated the two germline ends. Germline V gives CDR1 MNHEY, CDR2 SVGEGT. CDR3 length: 17 amino acids. The CDR3, as DNA: TGTGCCAGCAGCCGATACGTTACAGGGTTTAACACCGGGGAGCTGTTTTTT. Its protein is CASSRYVTGFNTGELFF.

The sample holds a few counts of this clone. The chain joins TRBV20-1 to TRBJ2-3; D unresolved. The CDR3 consists of 11 residues. Trimming pared 3 bases from V and 6 bases from J, leaving 7 bases between. The germline gives CDR1 DFQATT, CDR2 SNEGSKA (reference sequence). The CDR3 DNA is TGCAGTGCTAGTACTGTGGATACGCAGTATTTT. Translation gives CSASTVDTQYF.

This chain uses TRBV12-5 with TRBJ2-2; the D gene is possibly TRBD2 (6 bases). Deletions cut 1 base from V and 3 bases from J, with 12 bases between. Germline V gene sequence: CDR1 LGHNT, CDR2 FRNRAP. CDR3 length: 16 amino acids. CDR3 nucleotides: TGTGCTAGTGGTTTGGCATCCGGGACTCACACCGGGGAGCTGTTTTTT. Translating it yields CASGLASGTHTGELFF.

The chain carries TRBV5-4 and TRBJ1-2, with a weak D call TRBD1 (6 bases). Germline CDR1 and CDR2: SGHNT and YYREEE (reference sequence). V shed 4 bases and J shed 0 bases, with 13 bases lying between them. There are 15 residues in the CDR3. The CDR3 region is CASSPPAGANYGYTF. CDR3 coding DNA: TGTGCCAGCAGCCCTCCGGCAGGGGCTAACTATGGCTACACCTTC.

CDR3 in amino acids: CASIKWGPHEQYF. CDR3 DNA sequence: TGCGCCAGCATCAAGTGGGGACCCCACGAGCAGTACTTC. The chain couples TRBV23-1 to TRBJ2-7, with D tentatively TRBD1 or TRBD2 (5 bases each). TRBV23-1 is an ORF, with its function uncertain. The CDR3 loop spans 13 amino acids. V dropped 7 bases and J dropped 5 bases, with 15 bases sitting between them.

This chain links TRBV28 with TRBJ1-1, with D maybe TRBD1 (5 bases). V lost 6 bases and J 2 bases, leaving 13 bases between the germline ends. The CDR3 has 14 residues. Germline CDR1 reads MDHEN; CDR2 reads SYDVKM. The CDR3 region is CASRAAGVNTEAFF. The CDR3 DNA sequence: TGTGCCAGCAGGGCCGCGGGGGTAAACACTGAAGCTTTCTTT.

The V call is TRBV27, the J call TRBJ1-2; D ambiguous. The CDR3 runs to 13 residues. The germline V and J ends were trimmed by 7 bases and 0 bases, with 9 bases remaining between them. Germline V CDR1 and CDR2: MNHEY, SMNVEV (reference sequence). CDR3 in amino acids: CASKAPANYGYTF. DNA of the CDR3: TGTGCCAGCAAGGCTCCTGCTAACTATGGCTACACCTTC.

In its sample, this clone was seen once. The chain has TRBV5-1 and TRBJ2-2, with D perhaps TRBD1 (5 bases). Per germline, CDR1 SGHRS and CDR2 YFSETQ. The CDR3 has 15 amino acids. The V and J ends lost 2 bases and 0 bases respectively, with 8 bases between them. The CDR3 DNA follows: TGCGCCAGCAGCTTCCAGGGTTCGAACACCGGGGAGCTGTTTTTT. Amino acids: CASSFQGSNTGELFF.

The chain carries TRBV10-3 and TRBJ2-7; 9 bases are a match to TRBD1. The CDR3 contains 16 residues. Unmatched junction bases numbered 5, after V lost 2 bases and J lost 0 bases. Germline values: CDR1 ENHRY, CDR2 SYGVKD. The CDR3 region is CAISEPGQGTSYEQYF. The CDR3, as DNA: TGTGCCATCAGTGAGCCCGGACAGGGGACCTCCTACGAGCAGTACTTC.

The chain has TRBV7-2 and TRBJ1-5; no clear D gene. V was clipped by 1 base and J by 3 bases, with 7 bases between them. The CDR3 runs 14 residues. Germline V gene sequence: CDR1 SGHTA, CDR2 FQGNSA. The CDR3 DNA sequence: TGTGCCAGCAGCTTAGGTAATGTCAATCAGCCCCAGCATTTT. This sequence encodes CASSLGNVNQPQHF.

CDR3 protein: CASSQAASSGNTIYF. For the CDR3, the DNA is TGTGCCAGCAGCCAAGCGGCCAGTTCTGGAAACACCATATATTTT. J is TRBJ1-3 and V is TRBV3-1 (or the pseudogene TRBV3-2); D is ambiguous. The CDR3 runs to 15 residues. Germline V gives CDR1 LGHDT, CDR2 YNNKEL (reference sequence). V lost 1 base to trimming and J lost 1 base, with 8 bases between them.

This chain joins TRBV19 and TRBJ2-3; 8 nucleotides match TRBD2. The CDR3 has 15 amino acids. V lost 7 bases and J lost 2; bases outside the gene matches: 8. The V gene's germline CDR1 is LNHDA and CDR2 SQIVND (reference sequence). The CDR3 DNA sequence: TGTGCCAGTATTGATAGCGGGAAGAACACAGATACGCAGTATTTT. Protein: CASIDSGKNTDTQYF. The whole variable domain, remainder taken from reference TRBV19 and TRBJ2-3, is DGGITQSPKYLFRKEGQNVTLSCEQNLNHDAMYWYRQDPGQGLRLIYYSQIVNDFQKGDIAEGYSVSREKKESFPLTVTSAQKNPTAFYLCASIDSGKNTDTQYFGPGTRLTVL.

The chain has TRBV6-5 and TRBJ1-5; 8 bases fit TRBD1. V shed 4 bases, J shed 2 bases, and the junction held 7 bases outside the gene matches. CDR1 MNHEY and CDR2 SVGAGI come from the germline V gene. This CDR3 is 16 amino acids long. The CDR3 nucleotides read TGTGCCAGCAGTTCTGGACAGGGTTGGGGCAATCAGCCCCAGCATTTT. The encoded protein is CASSSGQGWGNQPQHF.

CDR3 in amino acids: CASAGGRSYNSPLHF. The CDR3 nucleotides are TGTGCCAGCGCCGGGGGGCGTTCCTATAATTCACCCCTCCACTTT. The rearrangement joins TRBV28 to TRBJ1-6; D perhaps matches TRBD1 (6 bases). V shed 8 bases and J shed 1 base, with 12 bases lying between them. Germline loops: CDR1 MDHEN, CDR2 SYDVKM. The CDR3 is made up of 15 amino acids.

This clone has only one observation. The J gene is TRBJ1-5, the V gene TRBV7-2; D is unresolved. The germline V gene encodes CDR1 SGHTA and CDR2 FQGNSA. Between the trimmed V and J ends, which lost 5 bases and 0 bases, there was a span of 5 bases. The CDR3 sequence is 13 residues long. The CDR3 is CASSPNSNQPQHF. DNA of the CDR3: TGTGCCAGCAGCCCGAATAGCAATCAGCCCCAGCATTTT.

V and J are TRBV5-6 and TRBJ2-7, with no clear D. Germline loops: CDR1 SGHDT, CDR2 YYEEEE. The V gene lost 0 bases and the J gene lost 0 bases, with 10 bases spanning the gap. The CDR3 extends over 15 amino acids. The CDR3 DNA reads as TGTGCCAGCAGCTTGGGCGCCACGCACTCCTACGAGCAGTACTTC. This gives the protein CASSLGATHSYEQYF.

The chain joins TRBV11-2 to TRBJ1-2; TRBD1 might be the D (6 bases). The V end was cut by 2 bases, the J end by 7 bases, with 17 bases between. Per the germline V gene, CDR1 is SGHAT and CDR2 is FQNNGV. This CDR3 has 15 residues. The CDR3 DNA reads TGTGCCAGCAGCTTAATGACAGGACGATCCCCTGGCTACACCTTC. It yields the protein CASSLMTGRSPGYTF.